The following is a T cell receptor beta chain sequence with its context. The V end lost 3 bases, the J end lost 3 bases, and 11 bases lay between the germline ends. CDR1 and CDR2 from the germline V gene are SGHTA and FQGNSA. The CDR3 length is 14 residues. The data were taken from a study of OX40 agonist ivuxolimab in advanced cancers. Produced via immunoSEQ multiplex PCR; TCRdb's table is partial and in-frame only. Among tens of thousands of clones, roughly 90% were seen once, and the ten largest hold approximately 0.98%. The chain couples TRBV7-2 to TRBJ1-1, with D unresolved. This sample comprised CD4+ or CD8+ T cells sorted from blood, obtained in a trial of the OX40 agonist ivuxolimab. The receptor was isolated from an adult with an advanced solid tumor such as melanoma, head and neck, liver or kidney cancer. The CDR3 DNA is TGTGCCAGCAGCTTGGACTTATTTGACACTGAAGCTTTCTTT. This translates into CASSLDLFDTEAFF.